The TCR beta chain described here comes from a study of cytomegalovirus exposure and HLA in healthy donors (dated 2017 in TCRdb). At the level of the whole study: An earlier analysis of some 620 of the donors reported roughly 300 Gb of sequence data and around 110 million unique TCR beta sequences obtained from approximately 180 million T cells. Approximately 310 gigabases of sequencing data and approximately 85 million unique TCR sequences were included in an early release covering 550 to 800 HLA-typed donors. Among the approximately 420 genotyped donors, about 85% belonged to the genetic ancestry cluster associated with self-reported Caucasian donors. The study was designed to test whether signatures of past pathogen exposure could be identified by cataloging public T cell receptors. The T cell repertoires of some 670 subjects were profiled by immunosequencing and related to cytomegalovirus serostatus. Besides the first cohort of 550 to 750 subjects, a separate validation cohort made up of 120 different subjects was used. To predict cytomegalovirus infection status, the study combined high-throughput TCR immunosequencing, statistical association of individual TCRs with disease status, and machine learning. In a later analysis, previously published TCR beta repertoires from more than 500 donors were re-analyzed and high-resolution HLA genotyping was added so that TCR occurrence patterns could be studied. Rather than drawing on any new phenotypic data, the later analysis identified candidate immune exposures from TCR beta sequences and the way those sequences occurred across donors. An earlier analysis of 587 of the donors used high-throughput TCR beta sequencing to judge whether each TCR beta V gene segment behaved as functional or pseudogenic. Donor age, sex, ethnicity and CMV serostatus were collected together with the repertoire data. A later genetic analysis took genome-wide SNP genotypes for about 55% of the 666 donors and used that subset as a discovery cohort. All discovery cohort repertoires had been generated on a single sequencing platform. HLA typing included class I and class II loci at four-digit resolution. Typing coverage differed by locus: A, B, C, DRB1 and DQB1 were typed in about 620-640 donors, DQA1 in approximately 520, DPA1 in nearly 610, and DPB1 in about 450. Several DR-DQ haplotypes were handled as single units for association and clustering because linkage in the cohort was strong. Across around 400 genotyped donors of the cohort, an average of approximately 200,000 unique TCR beta nucleotide sequences per donor were sequenced, and approximately 17% of those sequences were non-productive.

The cohort was made up of 500 to 800 healthy bone marrow donors. All cohort members were sampled while nominally healthy, although unrecorded immune exposures were likely present. The donor tested CMV seronegative and was one of the 352 seronegative cohort members. A peripheral blood sample was collected from each donor, and TCR beta sequencing was performed on peripheral blood mononuclear cells. Genomic DNA was extracted from the blood cell samples with the Qiagen DNeasy Blood Extraction Kit. Study-level results and caveats: Broadly in line with IMGT annotations, most TCR beta V segments showed up in productive rearrangements about 90% or about 30% of the time in an earlier analysis of 450 to 750 of the donors. A total of around 150 TCR beta chains were listed by the study as associated with cytomegalovirus. In a later analysis, TCR association rates were found to vary across HLA loci, with the most associated TCRs seen for DRB1 alleles and the fewest for HLA-C alleles. Strong co-occurrence of HLA alleles, especially DR and DQ, made assigning TCR associations to individual alleles difficult. Some IMGT-functional V segments, including TRBV6-2 and TRBV6-3, could not be distinguished by the 87-base-pair reads and were therefore excluded. Compared with equally common non-associated chains, HLA-associated TCR beta chains in a later analysis were more clonally expanded and had lower generation probabilities. The classifier was reported to diagnose cytomegalovirus status with high specificity and sensitivity in both the original and validation cohorts. In vitro tests confirmed that a few of the cytomegalovirus-associated TCR beta chains recognize cytomegalovirus antigens. Because some donors lacked HLA typing at each locus, the association tests relied only on the typed subset. Linkage disequilibrium might explain the correlated functional status among segregating V segments, but an unknown experimental factor could not be ruled out. Specific HLA alleles were associated with about 17,000 TCR beta sequences at a false discovery rate of 0.05 in a later analysis. A later analysis reported that several top co-occurrence clusters appeared linked to parvovirus B19, influenza, CMV and Epstein-Barr virus. This cohort had only TCR beta chains sequenced, and the lack of alpha or paired-chain data limited which features could be detected. The sequencing pipeline was judged likely to have produced a cluster of highly shared sequence variants as a technical artifact. Most CMV-associated TCR beta chains appeared to be HLA-restricted in a later analysis, and the HLA associations seemed to be driven largely by CMV exposure. According to a later genetic analysis, donors in an Asian-associated ancestry cluster had fewer N-insertions in productive TCRs than the approximately 650-donor mean. Because counts were too low, roughly 17 rarely observed V segments, including chromosome 9 orphons, were left out of the earlier analysis of a few hundred of the donors. Sequencing depth was assumed to be roughly uniform across donors in the presence/absence analyses, though that assumption may not hold. Most TCR sequences were seen in very few donors, while some public TCRs were found in many individuals. In a later genetic analysis, a missense DCLRE1C variant was associated with V-gene and J-gene trimming of TCR beta chains, and the association was replicated in an independent cohort. The only immune exposure information available for the cohort was CMV serostatus. A further reported finding was that TCR beta sequences accurately predicted the HLA-A and HLA-B alleles for most subjects in the first cohort. The authors suggested that the approach could potentially be extended to other disease states and immunological phenotypes.

Worth noting for this clone: Its target antigen remains unknown. One end of the junction fails to match germline, which may point to a read error.

The library was generated by the immunoSEQ multiplex PCR assay. For the multiplex PCR, a mixture combining 60 forward primers for TCR Vbeta segments and 13 reverse primers for TCR Jbeta segments was used. A multiplex PCR assay on genomic DNA amplified the CDR3 region of rearranged TCR beta genes. The Illumina HiSeq System was used to sequence the amplified TCR beta libraries as 87-base-pair reads. On the study's bioinformatics: In a later analysis, about 80 million unique TCR beta chains were counted across the 650 to 700 repertoires, and roughly 9.9 million of these chains were shared by at least two donors. Raw reads were error-corrected and collapsed into unique sequences with a nearest-neighbor algorithm that merged closely related sequences to remove PCR and sequencing errors. CDR3 sequences were aligned to IMGT reference sequences to assign V, D and J gene segments. For a sequence to be retained, a match of at least six nucleotides to both a V gene segment and a J gene segment was required. A rearrangement was called productive if the CDR3 had no stop codons and remained in frame with V and J, and every other rearrangement was called non-productive. Following IMGT convention, CDR3 was defined as the stretch from the second conserved V-encoded cysteine up to the conserved J-encoded phenylalanine. In an earlier analysis of more than 550 of the donors, sequences lacking an unambiguous match to a single V gene segment were excluded. In an earlier analysis of roughly 600 of the donors, a V segment was called functional when productive rearrangements were above 56.7%, and segregating when the standard deviation between donors exceeded 5%. A statistical classification framework was built to diagnose cytomegalovirus status from the catalog of TCR beta chain sequences. V and J gene assignment, in a later analysis, came from comparing TCR nucleotide sequences with IMGT/GENE-DB human TR gene sequences. A later analysis assigned CDR3 sequences and most-parsimonious VDJ recombination scenarios with the TCRdist pipeline. In a later analysis, each TCR beta chain was defined by its CDR3 amino acid sequence together with its V-gene family, and reads lacking a unique V-gene family were excluded. As a way to deal with suspected cross-contamination and a sequencing artifact, a later analysis dropped more than 500 nucleotide sequences that were highly shared and had low generation probability. A later analysis calculated a clonal expansion index for each public chain from normalized within-repertoire ranks of inferred template counts. Generation probabilities in a later analysis came from a VDJ recombination model fitted to out-of-frame rearrangements, and those results were checked against IGoR. In a later analysis, hypergeometric tests were used to score TCR-TCR, TCR-HLA and TCR-CMV co-occurrence, with a repertoire-size bias correction applied to TCR pairs. In a later analysis, false discovery rates were estimated by permuting HLA or CMV assignments 20 times. In a later analysis, co-occurring TCRs were grouped using DBSCAN, with TCRdist sequence similarity added in when clustering inside HLA-allele-positive subsets. For co-occurrence clustering, repertoires with fewer than 30,000 or more than 120,000 public chains were excluded, along with five repertoires with anomalous nucleotide sharing. The source is immuneACCESS, and TCRdb retained only in-frame sequences with V and J called. Part of the clones is not carried over; for the studies checked, unresolved V genes explain less than half of this, and the remainder is unexplained. That table is the source of V, J and clone size, and D and trimming were worked out from the DNA. This sample lists around 190,000 clones; 81% were detected once. The top ten clonotypes cover more than 1.5% of the sample.

Inclusive of the bounding cysteine and phenylalanine, the CDR3 is 15 residues long. Only the CDR3 part of the read is kept: 45 bases, read in frame from the first base. Sequences SEHNR (CDR1) and FQNEAQ (CDR2) are obtained from the germline V gene (reference sequence). The sequenced sample consisted of PBMCs. The clonotype originates from a man between 18 and 29 years old in good health and CMV-seronegative. The receptor chain draws on TRBV7-9 and TRBJ1-1; the D gene identity is not certain. The CDR3 protein is CSSSFTPLGRAEAFF. Read as DNA, the sequence is TGTTCCAGCAGCTTTACTCCTTTGGGGAGGGCTGAAGCTTTCTTT.